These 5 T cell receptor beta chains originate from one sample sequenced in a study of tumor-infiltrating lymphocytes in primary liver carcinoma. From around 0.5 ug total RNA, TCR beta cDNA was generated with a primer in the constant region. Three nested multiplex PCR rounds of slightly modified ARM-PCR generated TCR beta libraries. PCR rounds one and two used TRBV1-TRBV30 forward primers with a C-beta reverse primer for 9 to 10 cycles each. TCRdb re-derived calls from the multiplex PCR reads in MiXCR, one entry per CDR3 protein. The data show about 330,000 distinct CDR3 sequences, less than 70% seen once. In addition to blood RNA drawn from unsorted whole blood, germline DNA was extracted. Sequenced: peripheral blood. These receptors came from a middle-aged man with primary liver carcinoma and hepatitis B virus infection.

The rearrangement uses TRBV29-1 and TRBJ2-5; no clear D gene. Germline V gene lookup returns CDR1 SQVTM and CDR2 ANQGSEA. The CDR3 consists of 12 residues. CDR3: CSRAPNKETQYF. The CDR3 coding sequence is TGCAGTAGGGCCCCTAATAAGGAGACCCAGTACTTC.

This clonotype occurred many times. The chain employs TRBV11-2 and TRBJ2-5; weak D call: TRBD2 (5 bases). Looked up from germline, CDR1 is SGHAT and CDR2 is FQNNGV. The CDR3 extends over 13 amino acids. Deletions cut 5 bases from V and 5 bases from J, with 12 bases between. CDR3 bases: TGTGCCAGCAGCGAGGGTTTGGAGGAGACCCAGTACTTC. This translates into CASSEGLEETQYF.

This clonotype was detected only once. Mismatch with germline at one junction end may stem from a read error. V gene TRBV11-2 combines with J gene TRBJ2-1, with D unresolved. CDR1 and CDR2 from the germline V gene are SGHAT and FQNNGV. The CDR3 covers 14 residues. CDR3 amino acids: CASNLEQAYNEQFF. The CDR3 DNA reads TGTGCCAGCAACTTAGAACAAGCCTACAATGAGCAGTTCTTC.

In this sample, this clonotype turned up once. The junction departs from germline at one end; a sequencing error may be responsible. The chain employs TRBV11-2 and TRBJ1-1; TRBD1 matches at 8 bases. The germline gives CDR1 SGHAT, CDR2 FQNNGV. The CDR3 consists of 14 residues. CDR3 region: CTSSLSGGNTEAFF. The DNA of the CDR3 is TGTACCAGCAGCTTATCAGGGGGCAACACTGAAGCTTTCTTT.

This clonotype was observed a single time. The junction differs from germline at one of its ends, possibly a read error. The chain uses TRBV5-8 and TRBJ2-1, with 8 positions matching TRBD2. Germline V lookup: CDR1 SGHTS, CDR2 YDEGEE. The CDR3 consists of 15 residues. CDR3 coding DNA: TGTGCCAGCAACTTGATAAGGAGCGGGAGCAATGAGCAGTTCTTC. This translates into CASNLIRSGSNEQFF.